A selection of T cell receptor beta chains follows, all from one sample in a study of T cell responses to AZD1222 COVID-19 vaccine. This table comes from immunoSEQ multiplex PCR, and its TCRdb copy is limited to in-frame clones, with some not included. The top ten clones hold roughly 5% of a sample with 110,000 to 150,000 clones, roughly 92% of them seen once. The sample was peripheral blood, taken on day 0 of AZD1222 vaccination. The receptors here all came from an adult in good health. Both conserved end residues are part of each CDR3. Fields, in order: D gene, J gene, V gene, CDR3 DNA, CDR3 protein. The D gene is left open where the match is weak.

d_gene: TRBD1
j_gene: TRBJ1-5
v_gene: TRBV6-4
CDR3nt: TGTGCCAGCAGTGAGAGCACAGGGGGTCAGCCCCAGCATTTT
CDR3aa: CASSESTGGQPQHF

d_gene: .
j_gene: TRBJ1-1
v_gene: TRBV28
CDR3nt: TGTGCCAGCAGTTTAGGAGGGGTCGGTAGGCTCACTGAAGCTTTCTTT
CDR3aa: CASSLGGVGRLTEAFF

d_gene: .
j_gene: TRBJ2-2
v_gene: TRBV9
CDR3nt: TGTGCCAGCAGCACCTTAACAAACACCGGGGAGCTGTTTTTT
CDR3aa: CASSTLTNTGELFF

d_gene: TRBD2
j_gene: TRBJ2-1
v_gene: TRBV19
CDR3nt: TGTGCCAGTAGTATACGGCCTAGCGGGGGATTCAATGAGCAGTTCTTC
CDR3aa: CASSIRPSGGFNEQFF

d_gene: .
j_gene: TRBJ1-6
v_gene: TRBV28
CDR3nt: TGTGCCAGCAGTTTATACCGCGAGGATTCACCCCTCCACTTT
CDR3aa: CASSLYREDSPLHF

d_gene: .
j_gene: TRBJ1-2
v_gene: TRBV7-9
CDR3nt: TGTGCCAGCAGCCCCCCGTCCTGGGGCTACACCTTC
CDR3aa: CASSPPSWGYTF

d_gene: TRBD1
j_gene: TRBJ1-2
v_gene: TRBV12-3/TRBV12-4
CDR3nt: TGTGCCAGCAACTACAGGGGTGGCTACACCTTC
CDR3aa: CASNYRGGYTF

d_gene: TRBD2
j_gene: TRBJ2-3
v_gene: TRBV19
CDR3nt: TGTGCCAGTAGTAGTTGGACTAGCGGGAGTGCAGATACGCAGTATTTT
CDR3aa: CASSSWTSGSADTQYF

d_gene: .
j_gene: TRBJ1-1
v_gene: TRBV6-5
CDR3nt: TGTGCCAGCGGGGACACACTGAACACTGAAGCTTTCTTT
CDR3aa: CASGDTLNTEAFF

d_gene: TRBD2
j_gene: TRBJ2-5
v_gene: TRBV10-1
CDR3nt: TGCGCCAGCAGTGAGTCCGGGGGGGAGACCCAGTACTTC
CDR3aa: CASSESGGETQYF